Sequencing of this TCR beta chain was carried out in a study of blood T cell repertoires in COVID-19. Study overall: Acute and convalescent COVID-19 specimens originated in the United States, Italy and Spain. T cells, B-cell-depleted T cells, or PBMCs provided the cDNA or gDNA that served as material.

In the authors' methods: For nucleated cells, counts were estimated from reference gene primer amplification. The assay was immunoSEQ multiplex PCR, and TCRdb's table has in-frame clones only and misses some. For V, J and clone size, that table is used; D and trimming come from the DNA. The sample contains over 200,000 clones, about 83% of which appear only once. This clone was detected a few times. The V gene lost 4 bases and the J gene lost 3 bases, with 12 bases spanning the gap. CDR1 LGHDT and CDR2 YNNKEL come from the germline V gene (reference sequence). This CDR3 spans 15 amino acids. The material sequenced was peripheral blood. The rearrangement joins TRBV3-1 (or the pseudogene TRBV3-2) to TRBJ1-4; D is unclear. The TCR was taken from a man between 60 and 75 years old who had recovered from COVID-19. This chain's CDR3 is CASSLTAASNEKLFF. The CDR3 nucleotides read TGTGCCAGCAGCCTAACAGCGGCTTCTAATGAAAAACTGTTTTTT.